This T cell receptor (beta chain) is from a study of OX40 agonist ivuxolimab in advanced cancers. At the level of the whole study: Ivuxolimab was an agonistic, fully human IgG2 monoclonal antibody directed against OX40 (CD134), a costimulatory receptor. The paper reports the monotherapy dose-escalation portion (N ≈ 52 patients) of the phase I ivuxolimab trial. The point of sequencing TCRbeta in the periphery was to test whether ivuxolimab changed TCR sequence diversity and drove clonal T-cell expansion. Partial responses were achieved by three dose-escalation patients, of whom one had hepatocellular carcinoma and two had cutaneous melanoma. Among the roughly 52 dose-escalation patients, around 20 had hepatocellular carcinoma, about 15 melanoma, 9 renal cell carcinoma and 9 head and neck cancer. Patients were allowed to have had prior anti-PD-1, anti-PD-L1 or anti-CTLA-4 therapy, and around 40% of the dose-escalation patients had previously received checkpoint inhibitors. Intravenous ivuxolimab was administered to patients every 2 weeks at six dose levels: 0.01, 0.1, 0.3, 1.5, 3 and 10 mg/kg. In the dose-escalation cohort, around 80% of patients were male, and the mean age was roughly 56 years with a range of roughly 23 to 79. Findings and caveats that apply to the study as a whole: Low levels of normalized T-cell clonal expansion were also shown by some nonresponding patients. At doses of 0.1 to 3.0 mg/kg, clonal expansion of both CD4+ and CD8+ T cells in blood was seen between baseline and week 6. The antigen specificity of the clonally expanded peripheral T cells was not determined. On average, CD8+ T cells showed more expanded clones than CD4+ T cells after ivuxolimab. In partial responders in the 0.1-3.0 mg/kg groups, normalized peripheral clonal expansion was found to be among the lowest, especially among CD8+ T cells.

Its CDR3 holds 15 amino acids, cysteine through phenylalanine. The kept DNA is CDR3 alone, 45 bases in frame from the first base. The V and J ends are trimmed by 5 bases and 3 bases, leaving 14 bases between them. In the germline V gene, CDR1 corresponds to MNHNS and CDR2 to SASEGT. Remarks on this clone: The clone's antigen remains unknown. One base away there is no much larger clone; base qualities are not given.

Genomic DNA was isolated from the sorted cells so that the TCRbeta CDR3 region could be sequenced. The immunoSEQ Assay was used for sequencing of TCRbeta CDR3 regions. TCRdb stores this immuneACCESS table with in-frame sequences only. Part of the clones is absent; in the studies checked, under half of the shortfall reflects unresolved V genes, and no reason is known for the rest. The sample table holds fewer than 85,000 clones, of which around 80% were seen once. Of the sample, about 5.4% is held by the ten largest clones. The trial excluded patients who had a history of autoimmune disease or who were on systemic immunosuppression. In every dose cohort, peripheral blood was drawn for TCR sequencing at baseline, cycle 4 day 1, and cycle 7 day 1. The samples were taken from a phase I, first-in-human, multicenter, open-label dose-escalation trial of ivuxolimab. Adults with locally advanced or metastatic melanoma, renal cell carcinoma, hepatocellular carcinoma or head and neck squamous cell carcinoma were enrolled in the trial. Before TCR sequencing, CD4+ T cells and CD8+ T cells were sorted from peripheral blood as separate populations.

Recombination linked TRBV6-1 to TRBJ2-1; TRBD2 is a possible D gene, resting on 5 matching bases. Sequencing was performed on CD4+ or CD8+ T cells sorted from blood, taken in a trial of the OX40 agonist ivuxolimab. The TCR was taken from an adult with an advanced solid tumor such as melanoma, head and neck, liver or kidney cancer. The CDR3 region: CASSRMWGDYNEQFF. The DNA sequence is TGTGCCAGCAGTAGGATGTGGGGAGACTACAATGAGCAGTTCTTC.